This T cell receptor (beta chain) was recorded in a study of cytomegalovirus exposure and HLA in healthy donors. TCRdb's copy holds only in-frame clones and misses some; the assay was immunoSEQ multiplex PCR. Among over 200,000 clones listed, around 87% were seen once. The source is a woman younger than 35 in good health and CMV-seropositive. Sequencing was done on a sample of PBMCs.

Written as DNA, the CDR3 is TGTGCCAGCAGTACCGGGACTGGCACCTACAATGAGCAGTTCTTC. It encodes CASSTGTGTYNEQFF. The chain couples TRBV27 to TRBJ2-1; a weak D match, TRBD2 (6 bases). This CDR3 is built from 15 residues. Germline-derived CDR1 and CDR2 are MNHEY and SMNVEV (reference sequence). V dropped 5 bases and J dropped 2 bases, with 13 bases sitting between them.